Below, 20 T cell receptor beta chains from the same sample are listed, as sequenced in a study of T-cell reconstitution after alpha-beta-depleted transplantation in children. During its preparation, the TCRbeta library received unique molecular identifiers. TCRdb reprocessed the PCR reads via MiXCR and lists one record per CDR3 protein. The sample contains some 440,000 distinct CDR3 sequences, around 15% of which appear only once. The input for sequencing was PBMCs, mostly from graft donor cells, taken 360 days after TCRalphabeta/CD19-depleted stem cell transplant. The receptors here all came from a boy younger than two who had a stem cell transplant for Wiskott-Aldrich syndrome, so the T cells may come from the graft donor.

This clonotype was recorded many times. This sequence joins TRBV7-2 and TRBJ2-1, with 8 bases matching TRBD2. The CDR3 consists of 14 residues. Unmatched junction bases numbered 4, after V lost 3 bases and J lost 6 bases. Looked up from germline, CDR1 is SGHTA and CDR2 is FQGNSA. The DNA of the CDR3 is TGTGCCAGCAGCTTTAGCGGGACTTCCAATGAGCAGTTCTTC. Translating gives CASSFSGTSNEQFF. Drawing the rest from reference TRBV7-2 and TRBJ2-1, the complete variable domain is GAGVSQSPSNKVTEKGKDVELRCDPISGHTALYWYRQSLGQGLEFLIYFQGNSAPDKSGLPSDRFSAERTGGSVSTLTIQRTQQEDSAVYLCASSFSGTSNEQFFGPGTRLTVL.

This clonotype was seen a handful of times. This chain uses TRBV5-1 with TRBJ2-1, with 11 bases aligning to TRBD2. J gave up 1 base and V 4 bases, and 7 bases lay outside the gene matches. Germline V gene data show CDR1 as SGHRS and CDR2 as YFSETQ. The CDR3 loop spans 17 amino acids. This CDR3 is CASSPWASGRSYNEQFF. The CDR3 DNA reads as TGCGCCAGCAGCCCGTGGGCTAGCGGGAGGTCCTACAATGAGCAGTTCTTC.

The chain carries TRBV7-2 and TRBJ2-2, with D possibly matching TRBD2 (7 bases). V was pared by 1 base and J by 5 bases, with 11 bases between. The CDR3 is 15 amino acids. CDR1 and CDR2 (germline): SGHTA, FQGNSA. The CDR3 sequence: CASSLVGGATGELFF. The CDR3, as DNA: TGTGCCAGCAGCTTAGTGGGGGGGGCAACCGGGGAGCTGTTTTTT.

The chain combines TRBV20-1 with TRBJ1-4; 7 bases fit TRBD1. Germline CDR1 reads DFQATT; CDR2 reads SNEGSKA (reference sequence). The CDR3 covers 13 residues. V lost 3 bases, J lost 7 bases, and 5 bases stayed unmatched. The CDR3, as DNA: TGCAGTGCTAGTATGAGGGGGCGTGAAAAACTGTTTTTT. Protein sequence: CSASMRGREKLFF.

The CDR3: CATSDSGTGREAQYF. Written as DNA, the CDR3 is TGTGCCACCAGTGACAGCGGGACAGGTCGAGAGGCGCAGTATTTT. The genes are TRBV24-1 and TRBJ2-3, with D possibly matching TRBD1 (8 bases). With 4 bases removed from V and 10 bases from J, the gap between germline ends came to 20 bases. Germline V CDR1 and CDR2: KGHDR, SFDVKD. The CDR3 covers 15 residues.

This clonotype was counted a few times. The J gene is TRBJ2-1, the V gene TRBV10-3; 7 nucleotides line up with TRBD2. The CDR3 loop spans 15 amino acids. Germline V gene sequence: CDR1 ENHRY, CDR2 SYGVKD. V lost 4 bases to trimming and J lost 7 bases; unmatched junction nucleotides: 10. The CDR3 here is CAISGTLSGWNEQFF. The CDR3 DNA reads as TGTGCCATCAGTGGAACCCTTAGCGGGTGGAATGAGCAGTTCTTC.

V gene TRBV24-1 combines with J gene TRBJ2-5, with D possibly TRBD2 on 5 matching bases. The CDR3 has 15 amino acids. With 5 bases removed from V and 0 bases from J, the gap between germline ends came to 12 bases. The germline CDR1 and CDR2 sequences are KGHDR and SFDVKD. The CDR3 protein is CATSAGILYQETQYF. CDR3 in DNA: TGTGCCACCAGTGCGGGGATTTTGTACCAAGAGACCCAGTACTTC.

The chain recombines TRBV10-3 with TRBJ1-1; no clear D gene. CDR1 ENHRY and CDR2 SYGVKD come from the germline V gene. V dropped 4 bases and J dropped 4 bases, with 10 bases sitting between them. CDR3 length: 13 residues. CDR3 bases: TGTGCCATCAGTGTGAGAACAGTCACTGAAGCTTTCTTT. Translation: CAISVRTVTEAFF.

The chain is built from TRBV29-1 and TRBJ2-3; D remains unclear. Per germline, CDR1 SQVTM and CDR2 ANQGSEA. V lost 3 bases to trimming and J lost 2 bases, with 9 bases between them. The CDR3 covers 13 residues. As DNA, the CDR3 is TGCAGCGTTGACCCATATGCCACAGATACGCAGTATTTT. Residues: CSVDPYATDTQYF.

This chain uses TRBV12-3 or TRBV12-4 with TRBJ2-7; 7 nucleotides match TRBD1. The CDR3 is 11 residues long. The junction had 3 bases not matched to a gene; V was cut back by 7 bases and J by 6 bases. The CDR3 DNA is TGTGCCAGCACCCCAGGGGGCGAGCAGTACTTC. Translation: CASTPGGEQYF.

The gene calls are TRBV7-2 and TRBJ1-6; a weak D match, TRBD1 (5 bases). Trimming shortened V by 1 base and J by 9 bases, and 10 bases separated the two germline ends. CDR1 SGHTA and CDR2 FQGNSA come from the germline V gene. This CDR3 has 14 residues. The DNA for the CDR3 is TGTGCCAGCAGCTTAGTTGGGGGTGTTTCACCCCTCCACTTT. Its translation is CASSLVGGVSPLHF.

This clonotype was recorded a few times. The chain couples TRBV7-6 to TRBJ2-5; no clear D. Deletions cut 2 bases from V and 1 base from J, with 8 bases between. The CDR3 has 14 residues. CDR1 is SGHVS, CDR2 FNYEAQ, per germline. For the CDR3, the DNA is TGTGCCAGCAGCTTAAACCCTGGCCAAGAGACCCAGTACTTC. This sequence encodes CASSLNPGQETQYF.

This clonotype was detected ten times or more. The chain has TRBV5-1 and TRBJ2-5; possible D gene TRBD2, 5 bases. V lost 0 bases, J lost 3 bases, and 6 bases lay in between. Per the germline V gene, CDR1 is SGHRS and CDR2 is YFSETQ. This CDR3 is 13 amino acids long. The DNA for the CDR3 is TGCGCCAGCAGCTTGGAACTAGAAGAGACCCAGTACTTC. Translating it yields CASSLELEETQYF.

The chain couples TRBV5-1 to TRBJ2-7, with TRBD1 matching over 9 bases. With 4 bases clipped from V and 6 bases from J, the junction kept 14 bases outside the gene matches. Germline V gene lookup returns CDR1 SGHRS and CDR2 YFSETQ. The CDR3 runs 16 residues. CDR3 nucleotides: TGCGCCAGCAGCCCGAAATCGGGACAGGGATCCGTCGAGCAGTACTTC. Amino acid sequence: CASSPKSGQGSVEQYF. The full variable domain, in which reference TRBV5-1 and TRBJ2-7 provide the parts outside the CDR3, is KAGVTQTPRYLIKTRGQQVTLSCSPISGHRSVSWYQQTPGQGLQFLFEYFSETQRNKGNFPGRFSGRQFSNSRSEMNVSTLELGDSALYLCASSPKSGQGSVEQYFGPGTRLTVT.

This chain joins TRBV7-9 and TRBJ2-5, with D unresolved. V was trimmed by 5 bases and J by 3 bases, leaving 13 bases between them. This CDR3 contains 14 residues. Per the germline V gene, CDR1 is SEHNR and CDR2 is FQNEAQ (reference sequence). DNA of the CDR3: TGTGCCAGCAGCCTGCCATACGCCAAAGAGACCCAGTACTTC. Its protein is CASSLPYAKETQYF.

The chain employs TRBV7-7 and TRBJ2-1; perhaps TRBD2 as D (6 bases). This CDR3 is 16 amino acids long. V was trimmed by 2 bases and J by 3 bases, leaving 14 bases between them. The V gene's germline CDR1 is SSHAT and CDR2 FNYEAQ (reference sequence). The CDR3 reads CASSLIPGVGYNEQFF. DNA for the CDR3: TGTGCCAGCAGCTTAATCCCGGGAGTAGGCTACAATGAGCAGTTCTTC.

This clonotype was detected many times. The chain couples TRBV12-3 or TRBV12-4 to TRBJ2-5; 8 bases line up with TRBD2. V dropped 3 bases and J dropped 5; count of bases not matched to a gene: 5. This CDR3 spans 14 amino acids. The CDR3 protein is CASSFYQRGETQYF. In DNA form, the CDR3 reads TGTGCCAGCAGTTTTTACCAGCGGGGGGAGACCCAGTACTTC.

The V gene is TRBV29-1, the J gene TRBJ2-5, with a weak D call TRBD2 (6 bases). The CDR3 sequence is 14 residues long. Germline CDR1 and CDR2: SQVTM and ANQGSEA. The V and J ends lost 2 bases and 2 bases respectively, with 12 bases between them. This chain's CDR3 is CSVEWRGGQETQYF. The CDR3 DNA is TGCAGCGTTGAATGGAGGGGAGGACAAGAGACCCAGTACTTC.

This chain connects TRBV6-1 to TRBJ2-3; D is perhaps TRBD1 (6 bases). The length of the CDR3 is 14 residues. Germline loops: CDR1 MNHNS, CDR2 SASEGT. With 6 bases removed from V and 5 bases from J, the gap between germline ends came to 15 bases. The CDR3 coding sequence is TGTGCCAGCAGCCCGGACAGTTTTATAGATACGCAGTATTTT. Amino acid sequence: CASSPDSFIDTQYF.

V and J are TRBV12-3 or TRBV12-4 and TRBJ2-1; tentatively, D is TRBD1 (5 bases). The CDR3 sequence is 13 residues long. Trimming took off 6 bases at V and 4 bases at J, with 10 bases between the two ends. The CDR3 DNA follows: TGTGCCAGCAGACATACAGGATACAATGAGCAGTTCTTC. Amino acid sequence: CASRHTGYNEQFF.